The present TCR beta chain was sequenced within a study of cytomegalovirus exposure and HLA in healthy donors (dated by TCRdb to about 2017). For context, the study as a whole: A later analysis indicated that the 110 or so validation repertoires were generated on the platform also employed for the approximately 700 repertoires of the first cohort. The study aimed to test whether cataloging public T cell receptors could reveal signatures of past pathogen exposure. A separate validation cohort of over a hundred different subjects was used in addition to the roughly 720-subject first cohort. High-throughput TCR immunosequencing, statistical association of individual TCRs with disease status, and machine learning were combined to predict cytomegalovirus infection status.

Donors formed part of the validation cohort, which comprised some 120 subjects and was distinct from the first cohort of several hundred subjects. Library method: the immunoSEQ multiplex PCR assay. The study's processing was this. A statistical classification framework was built for diagnosing cytomegalovirus status from the catalog of TCR beta chain sequences. TCRdb stores this immuneACCESS table with in-frame sequences only. Part of the clones is absent; in the studies checked, under half of the shortfall reflects unresolved V genes, and no reason is known for the rest. V and J calls and clone size are copied from that table; D and trimming were computed from the DNA. This sample has roughly 270,000 clones in its table, and roughly 88% of those were observed once. Roughly 0.93% of the sample is held by the ten biggest clonotypes. On the study overall, not on this receptor specifically: It was suggested by the authors that the approach could potentially be generalized to other disease states and immunological phenotypes. In vitro tests confirmed that a few of the cytomegalovirus-associated TCR beta chains recognize cytomegalovirus antigens. A total of roughly 160 TCR beta chains were listed by the study as associated with cytomegalovirus. Most TCR sequences were seen in very few donors, while some public TCRs were found in many individuals. The classifier was reported to diagnose cytomegalovirus status with high specificity and sensitivity in both the original and validation cohorts. Subsequent analysis determined that TCRs grouped into clusters in the first cohort also showed a tendency toward co-occurrence across the 120 or so validation repertoires, and 94% of cluster scores exceeded 0. All 120 or so repertoires were used to score co-occurrence in the validation cohort in a later analysis, because that analysis had no HLA typing for the cohort.

V is pared back by 0 bases and J by 8 bases, with 15 bases lying between the germline termini. Per the germline V gene, SGDLS is the CDR1 and YYNGEE is the CDR2. The CDR3 numbers 15 residues from cysteine through phenylalanine. Only the CDR3 DNA is retained, 45 bases long and in frame from the first base. Worth noting for this clone: Its antigen target is currently unknown. Base quality data are lacking; no much larger clone is found one base away.

This TCR derives from a woman under 30 in good health and CMV-seronegative. Sample: PBMCs. In this chain, TRBV9 is recombined with TRBJ2-4; a confident D gene designation cannot be given. The CDR3 amino acid sequence is: CASSVAASPADIQYF. The DNA sequence follows: TGTGCCAGCAGCGTAGCCGCCAGCCCGGCGGACATTCAGTACTTC.